These 20 T cell receptor beta chains share one sample of origin, sequenced in a study of blood T cell repertoires in COVID-19. The method was immunoSEQ multiplex PCR; TCRdb's version includes in-frame clones alone and lacks a portion of them. The data contain roughly 140,000 clones, roughly 84% of them singletons. The specimen sequenced was peripheral blood. These receptors were collected from a human donor in a cohort sampled during active COVID-19.

This chain connects TRBV6-6 to TRBJ1-2; D is undetermined. The length of the CDR3 is 15 residues. Trimming took off 2 bases at V and 2 bases at J, with 12 bases between the two ends. Germline V gene sequence: CDR1 MNHNY, CDR2 SVGAGI (reference sequence). The CDR3 nucleotides read TGTGCCAGCAGTTACCCGGAGGGCTGGAACTATGGCTACACCTTC. Translated: CASSYPEGWNYGYTF.

V usage is TRBV5-4 and J usage is TRBJ1-4; D possibly corresponds to TRBD1 (6 bases). V was clipped by 4 bases and J by 10 bases, with 14 bases between them. The CDR3 totals 13 residues. From germline, CDR1 is SGHNT and CDR2 YYREEE (reference sequence). The CDR3 region is CASSRDRLGKLFF. In DNA form, the CDR3 reads TGTGCCAGCAGCCGCGACAGGTTGGGAAAACTGTTTTTT.

V and J are TRBV18 and TRBJ1-4, with D hard to call. CDR3 length: 15 amino acids. V lost 9 bases to trimming and J lost 1 base, with 15 bases between them. Looked up from germline, CDR1 is KGHSH and CDR2 is LQKENI. The CDR3 sequence is CASRRTGVTNEKLFF. The DNA for the CDR3 is TGTGCCAGTCGCCGAACGGGAGTAACTAATGAAAAACTGTTTTTT. Looking up the rest from reference TRBV18 and TRBJ1-4 gives the full variable domain: NAGVMQNPRHLVRRRGQEARLRCSPMKGHSHVYWYRQLPEEGLKFMVYLQKENIIDESGMPKERFSAEFPKEGPSILRIQQVVRGDSAAYFCASRRTGVTNEKLFFGSGTQLSVL.

The chain uses TRBV5-1 and TRBJ2-7; TRBD1 aligns across 10 bases. The CDR3 extends over 14 amino acids. The germline V gene has CDR1 SGHRS and CDR2 YFSETQ. With 4 bases clipped from V and 0 bases from J, the junction kept 1 base outside the gene matches. CDR3 nucleotides: TGCGCCAGCAGCAGACAGGGGGCCTCCTACGAGCAGTACTTC. Translating it yields CASSRQGASYEQYF.

The chain combines TRBV12-3 or TRBV12-4 with TRBJ1-1; 7 positions agree with TRBD1. This CDR3 region has 13 residues. Trimming cost V 8 bases and J 11 bases; bases outside gene matches: 14. The CDR3 loop is CASRSQGQPGAFF. In nucleotides, the CDR3 is TGTGCCAGCCGCTCCCAGGGACAGCCAGGGGCTTTCTTT.

The chain employs TRBV7-9 and TRBJ2-1; perhaps TRBD2 as D (5 bases). The CDR3 totals 13 residues. Germline CDR1 reads SEHNR; CDR2 reads FQNEAQ (reference sequence). The V and J ends lost 8 bases and 8 bases respectively, with 16 bases between them. The CDR3 region has the DNA TGTGCCAGCCAACCGAGGGCGGTGGATGAGCAGTTCTTC. It specifies CASQPRAVDEQFF.

J is TRBJ1-1 and V is TRBV9; D is undetermined. V was cut by 3 bases and J by 11 bases, with 20 bases left in between. CDR1 is SGDLS and CDR2 is YYNGEE in the germline V gene. CDR3 length equals 14 residues. The CDR3 loop reads CASSERETISEAFF. DNA of the CDR3: TGTGCCAGCAGCGAGAGGGAGACCATTAGTGAGGCTTTCTTT. Complete variable domain (other parts from reference TRBV9 and TRBJ1-1): DSGVTQTPKHLITATGQRVTLRCSPRSGDLSVYWYQQSLDQGLQFLIQYYNGEERAKGNILERFSAQQFPDLHSELNLSSLELGDSALYFCASSERETISEAFFGQGTRLTVV.

The CDR3 nucleotides are TGTGCCAGCAGTGCCCTACAGAATCAGCCCCAGCATTTT. Translating it yields CASSALQNQPQHF. V is TRBV27 and J is TRBJ1-5, with D hard to call. The germline V gene has CDR1 MNHEY and CDR2 SMNVEV (reference sequence). The V gene lost 5 bases and the J gene lost 4 bases, with 9 bases spanning the gap. The CDR3 totals 13 residues.

The chain is built from TRBV7-9 and TRBJ1-1; D not certain. The CDR3 runs 14 residues. V was clipped by 1 base and J by 0 bases, with 6 bases between them. Per germline, CDR1 SEHNR and CDR2 FQNEAQ (reference sequence). The CDR3 coding sequence is TGTGCCAGCAGCTTAGACAGACTGAACACTGAAGCTTTCTTT. Protein product: CASSLDRLNTEAFF.

The chain employs TRBV18 and TRBJ2-2; no clear D. The CDR3 has 13 amino acids. Per the germline V gene, CDR1 is KGHSH and CDR2 is LQKENI. Deletions cut 4 bases from V and 4 bases from J, with 7 bases between. The CDR3 nucleotides are TGTGCCAGCTCACTACAAACCACCGGGGAGCTGTTTTTT. Translation: CASSLQTTGELFF.

This clone was observed a few times. This rearrangement joins TRBV12-3 or TRBV12-4 to TRBJ1-1, with a tentative D call TRBD1 (5 bases). Trimming cost V 4 bases and J 5 bases, with 11 bases left between them. This CDR3 is 13 amino acids long. The CDR3 DNA follows: TGTGCCAGCAGTTGGCGGGGGTGGACTGAAGCTTTCTTT. This gives the protein CASSWRGWTEAFF.

This rearrangement joins TRBV29-1 to TRBJ2-2; weak D call: TRBD1 (5 bases). The CDR3 has 12 residues. Trimming took off 3 bases at V and 5 bases at J, with 7 bases between the two ends. Germline CDR1 SQVTM, CDR2 ANQGSEA. DNA of the CDR3: TGCAGCGTTGACAGGGAAACCGGGGAGCTGTTTTTT. This sequence encodes CSVDRETGELFF.

The V call is TRBV7-9, the J call TRBJ1-1, with a weak D call TRBD1 (5 bases). The V gene's germline CDR1 is SEHNR and CDR2 FQNEAQ (reference sequence). The CDR3 totals 14 residues. Trimming removed 4 bases at V and 0 bases at J, with 9 bases between. The CDR3 region is CASSSDSLNTEAFF. The CDR3 DNA sequence: TGTGCCAGCAGCTCCGACAGTTTGAACACTGAAGCTTTCTTT. The full variable domain, with the rest looked up from reference TRBV7-9 and TRBJ1-1, is DTGVSQNPRHKITKRGQNVTFRCDPISEHNRLYWYRQTLGQGPEFLTYFQNEAQLEKSRLLSDRFSAERPKGSFSTLEIQRTEQGDSAMYLCASSSDSLNTEAFFGQGTRLTVV.

V usage is TRBV10-3 and J usage is TRBJ1-1, with 8 bases matching TRBD1. The CDR3 extends over 14 amino acids. V shed 3 bases and J 4 bases; nucleotides not matched to a gene: 4. Germline-derived CDR1 and CDR2 are ENHRY and SYGVKD. The CDR3 loop is CAISEGTGGTEAFF. The CDR3 nucleotides are TGTGCCATCAGTGAAGGGACAGGAGGCACTGAAGCTTTCTTT.

V usage is TRBV4-1 and J usage is TRBJ1-2; D unclear. This CDR3 has 11 amino acids. The V end lost 1 base, the J end lost 7 bases, and 4 bases lay between the germline ends. CDR1 is MGHRA and CDR2 is YSYEKL in the germline V gene. The chain's CDR3 is CASSQGAGYTF. CDR3 coding DNA: TGCGCCAGCAGCCAAGGGGCTGGCTACACCTTC.

J is TRBJ1-3 and V is TRBV7-8, with 7 bases identical to TRBD1. The V segment lost 6 bases and the J segment 1 base; nucleotides outside the gene matches: 3. This CDR3 region has 14 residues. The V gene's germline CDR1 is SGHVS and CDR2 FQNEAQ. CDR3 sequence (DNA): TGTGCCAGCAGATCAGGGGGTTCTGGAAACACCATATATTTT. Protein product: CASRSGGSGNTIYF.

The chain carries TRBV30 and TRBJ2-3, with 7 bases matching TRBD2. The CDR3 loop spans 14 amino acids. The V segment lost 0 bases and the J segment 6 bases; nucleotides outside the gene matches: 6. Germline CDR1 is GTSNPN and CDR2 is SVGIG (reference sequence). The CDR3 here is CAWSVGGVSDTQYF. The CDR3 DNA follows: TGTGCCTGGAGTGTGGGAGGGGTGAGTGATACGCAGTATTTT.

The V and J genes are TRBV9 and TRBJ1-3; 8 nucleotides line up with TRBD1. This CDR3 has 16 residues. V lost 4 bases to trimming and J lost 1 base; unmatched junction nucleotides: 7. CDR1 is SGDLS, CDR2 YYNGEE, per germline. CDR3 loop: CASSPRTGTSGNTIYF. CDR3 nucleotides: TGTGCCAGCAGCCCCCGGACAGGGACGTCTGGAAACACCATATATTTT.

The chain combines TRBV30 with TRBJ2-5, with 7 bases matching TRBD2. This CDR3 is 13 amino acids long. V was pared by 2 bases and J by 2 bases, with 2 bases of the junction left unmatched. The germline CDR1 and CDR2 sequences are GTSNPN and SVGIG (reference sequence). CDR3 region: CAWSSGGQETQYF. The CDR3 DNA reads as TGTGCCTGGAGTTCGGGGGGACAAGAGACCCAGTACTTC.

The rearrangement uses TRBV7-8 and TRBJ2-5; possibly TRBD1 for D (5 bases). The V end lost 5 bases, the J end lost 2 bases, and 12 bases lay between the germline ends. CDR3 size: 14 residues. CDR1 is SGHVS, CDR2 FQNEAQ, per germline. DNA of the CDR3: TGTGCCAGCAGCCCCCACAGGCTACAAGAGACCCAGTACTTC. It is translated as CASSPHRLQETQYF.